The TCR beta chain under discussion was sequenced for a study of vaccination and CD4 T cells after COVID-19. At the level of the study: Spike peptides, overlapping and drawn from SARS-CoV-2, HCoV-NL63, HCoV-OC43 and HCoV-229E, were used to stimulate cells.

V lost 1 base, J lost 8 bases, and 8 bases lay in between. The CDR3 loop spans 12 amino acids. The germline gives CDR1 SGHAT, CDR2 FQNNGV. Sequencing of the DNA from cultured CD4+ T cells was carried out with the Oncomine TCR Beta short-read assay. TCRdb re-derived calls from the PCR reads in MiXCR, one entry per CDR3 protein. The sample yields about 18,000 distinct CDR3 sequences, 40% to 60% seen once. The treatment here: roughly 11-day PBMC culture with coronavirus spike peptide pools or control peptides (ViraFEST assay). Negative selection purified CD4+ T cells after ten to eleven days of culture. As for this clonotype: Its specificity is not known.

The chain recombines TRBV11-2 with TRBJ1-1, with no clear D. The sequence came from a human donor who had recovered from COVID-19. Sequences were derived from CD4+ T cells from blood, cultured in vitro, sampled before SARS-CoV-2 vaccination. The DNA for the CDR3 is TGTGCCAGCAGCTTAGTAGGCAGAGAAGCTTTCTTT. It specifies CASSLVGREAFF.